These 15 T cell receptor beta chains originate from one sample sequenced in a study of shared clonotypes between healthy human individuals. The protocol was immunoSEQ multiplex PCR, while the TCRdb copy is restricted to in-frame clones and leaves out a portion. The sample lists some 2,500,000 clones, approximately 94% occurring once. Sequencing was done on a sample of naive CD4+ T cells from PBMCs. The subset is: CD45RA+ positively selected. The receptors come from a man aged 18 to 29 in good health. Some clones in this sample may be carry-over from other donors' samples.

J is TRBJ2-7 and V is TRBV14; the match to TRBD2 covers 12 bases. This CDR3 spans 17 amino acids. The J segment lost 6 bases and the V segment lost 2 bases, leaving 11 bases of the junction unmatched. Germline V gene data show CDR1 as SGHDN and CDR2 as FVKESK. The chain's CDR3 is CASSQRLAGGPRGEQYF. In nucleotides, the CDR3 is TGTGCCAGCAGCCAACGGCTAGCGGGAGGGCCACGGGGCGAGCAGTACTTC.

The gene calls are TRBV5-1 and TRBJ2-5, with 7 bases lining up with TRBD2. The length of the CDR3 is 16 residues. From germline, CDR1 is SGHRS and CDR2 YFSETQ. After removal of 4 bases from V and 5 bases from J, the junction contained 14 bases not matched to a gene. As DNA, the CDR3 is TGCGCCAGCAGCACCAGACCGCGGGAGCTGGGGGAGACCCAGTACTTC. Translated, it gives CASSTRPRELGETQYF.

The rearrangement uses TRBV30 and TRBJ2-7; 10 positions match TRBD1. The germline V gene has CDR1 GTSNPN and CDR2 SVGIG (reference sequence). Germline trimming cut 3 bases from V and 5 bases from J; bases unmatched to any gene: 7. This CDR3 is built from 14 residues. The DNA of the CDR3 is TGTGCCTGGAGGAAGGGACAGGGGAGGCACGAGCAGTACTTC. This codes for CAWRKGQGRHEQYF.

The J gene is TRBJ2-2, the V gene TRBV13; possibly TRBD1 for D (5 bases). V lost 5 bases, J lost 4 bases, and 23 bases lay in between. The CDR3 extends over 18 amino acids. CDR1 and CDR2 from the germline V gene are PRHDT and FYEKMQ (reference sequence). The CDR3, as DNA: TGTGCCAGCAGCAAAGAGGTCCGTTGGACAATGGGCACCGGGGAGCTGTTTTTT. Protein: CASSKEVRWTMGTGELFF.

The chain combines TRBV7-8 with TRBJ2-1, with 16 bases matching TRBD2. The CDR3 is 17 amino acids. Per the germline V gene, CDR1 is SGHVS and CDR2 is FQNEAQ. Trimming took 3 bases from V and 3 from J; bases not matched to a gene: 2. The CDR3 bases are TGTGCCAGCAGCTTGGGACTAGCGGGAGGGTACTACAATGAGCAGTTCTTC. Translating it yields CASSLGLAGGYYNEQFF. The full variable domain, its missing parts supplied by reference TRBV7-8 and TRBJ2-1, is GAGVSQSPRYKVAKRGQDVALRCDPISGHVSLFWYQQALGQGPEFLTYFQNEAQLDKSGLPSDRFFAERPEGSVSTLKIQRTQQEDSAVYLCASSLGLAGGYYNEQFFGPGTRLTVL.

Details on this clone: The junction departs from germline at one end; a sequencing error may be responsible. V and J are TRBV7-9 and TRBJ2-1; weak D call: TRBD2 (5 bases). The CDR3 runs to 16 residues. From germline, CDR1 is SEHNR and CDR2 FQNEAQ (reference sequence). The CDR3: CASTRPASPSFNEQFF. The CDR3 DNA reads as TGTGCCAGCACCCGCCCGGCTAGCCCTTCCTTCAATGAGCAGTTCTTC.

The chain combines TRBV28 with TRBJ1-2; D is ambiguous. The germline V gene has CDR1 MDHEN and CDR2 SYDVKM. The CDR3 is made up of 10 amino acids. With 7 bases removed from V and 4 bases from J, the gap between germline ends came to 4 bases. The DNA for the CDR3 is TGTGCCAGCAACCGCTATGGCTACACCTTC. Encoded protein: CASNRYGYTF.

The chain recombines TRBV5-1 with TRBJ2-1; the match to TRBD1 covers 9 bases. Germline V gene lookup returns CDR1 SGHRS and CDR2 YFSETQ. Trimming removed 0 bases from V and 4 bases from J; junction bases left unmatched: 11. The CDR3 runs to 18 residues. The CDR3, as DNA: TGCGCCAGCAGCTTGGCGGGACAGGGAACTCCTTTTTACAATGAGCAGTTCTTC. Protein sequence: CASSLAGQGTPFYNEQFF.

The gene calls are TRBV28 and TRBJ2-2; D is ambiguous. The CDR3 consists of 15 residues. Germline V gives CDR1 MDHEN, CDR2 SYDVKM. V lost 5 bases and J 2 bases, leaving 12 bases between the germline ends. Here the CDR3 DNA reads TGTGCCAGCAGTATGGTGGCGGTTAACACCGGGGAGCTGTTTTTT. This codes for CASSMVAVNTGELFF. The whole variable domain, remainder taken from reference TRBV28 and TRBJ2-2, is DVKVTQSSRYLVKRTGEKVFLECVQDMDHENMFWYRQDPGLGLRLIYFSYDVKMKEKGDIPEGYSVSREKKERFSLILESASTNQTSMYLCASSMVAVNTGELFFGEGSRLTVL.

The chain has TRBV5-1 and TRBJ2-4; TRBD2 is a possible D gene (7 bases). CDR3 length equals 15 residues. Germline CDR1 and CDR2: SGHRS and YFSETQ. Trimming stripped 2 bases from V and 0 bases from J, with 9 bases between. The CDR3 sequence is CASSFGGLAKNIQYF. CDR3 in DNA: TGCGCCAGCAGCTTCGGGGGGCTAGCCAAAAACATTCAGTACTTC.

The chain couples TRBV4-1 to TRBJ1-5; 10 bases are shared with TRBD1. The ends lost 1 base at V and 3 bases at J; junction bases unmatched: 6. From germline, CDR1 is MGHRA and CDR2 YSYEKL. The CDR3 extends over 17 amino acids. Here the CDR3 reads CASSQVRDRGFNQPQHF. The CDR3 coding sequence is TGCGCCAGCAGCCAAGTCCGGGACAGGGGATTCAATCAGCCCCAGCATTTT.

Only one count was recorded for this clone. J is TRBJ2-1 and V is TRBV11-3; 7 nucleotides match TRBD1. CDR3 length: 13 residues. J lost 8 bases, V lost 5 bases, and 6 bases had no gene match. Germline CDR1 reads SGHNT; CDR2 reads YENEEA. The chain's CDR3 is CASSRQGGDEQFF. DNA of the CDR3: TGTGCCAGCAGCCGACAGGGTGGCGATGAGCAGTTCTTC.

The chain links TRBV6-1 to TRBJ2-1, with 7 bases identical to TRBD2. This CDR3 is 15 amino acids long. Germline CDR1 and CDR2: MNHNS and SASEGT. Losses at the gene ends were 6 bases for V and 9 bases for J; bases not matched to a gene: 14. CDR3 sequence: CASRPVGGSPGEQFF. CDR3 DNA: TGTGCCAGCAGGCCCGTGGGGGGGTCGCCTGGTGAGCAGTTCTTC.

J is TRBJ2-5 and V is TRBV30; possible D gene TRBD1, 5 bases. Near its end, the DNA agrees better with TRBJ2-7, so the J call may be wrong. This CDR3 contains 14 residues. Germline V gene lookup returns CDR1 GTSNPN and CDR2 SVGIG (reference sequence). This chain's CDR3 is CAWSVKDIFYEQYF. The CDR3 bases are TGTGCCTGGAGTGTAAAGGACATATTCTACGAGCAGTACTTC.

The chain carries TRBV11-2 and TRBJ2-1, with 9 nucleotides matching TRBD2. In germline, CDR1 is SGHAT, CDR2 FQNNGV. CDR3 length: 15 amino acids. V lost 3 bases, J lost 1 base, and 1 base stayed unmatched. CDR3 coding DNA: TGTGCCAGCAGCTTGCGGGGGGGTTCCTACAATGAGCAGTTCTTC. Translation: CASSLRGGSYNEQFF.